This TCR beta chain was captured by sequencing in a study of OX40 agonist ivuxolimab in advanced cancers. The study's findings and limits: CD4+ and CD8+ blood T cells expanded clonally by week 6 at 0.1 to 3.0 mg/kg.

As concerns this clone: Its specificity is unknown.

The CDR3 length is 14 residues. Germline CDR1 is SGHDN and CDR2 is FVKESK. V was shortened by 0 bases and J by 5 bases, with 10 bases between the two germline ends. Here immunoSEQ multiplex PCR was the method, and the copy in TCRdb shows in-frame clones only, minus some. The sample gives 40,000 to 55,000 clones, about 88% of which show up once; roughly 13% is in the top ten. This chain uses TRBV14 with TRBJ1-1; D call uncertain. The input for sequencing was CD4+ or CD8+ T cells sorted from blood, taken in a trial of the OX40 agonist ivuxolimab. This receptor was taken from an adult with an advanced solid tumor such as melanoma, head and neck, liver or kidney cancer. Here the CDR3 DNA reads TGTGCCAGCAGCCAAGATCTAGCGCCAACTGAAGCTTTCTTT. Its translation: CASSQDLAPTEAFF.